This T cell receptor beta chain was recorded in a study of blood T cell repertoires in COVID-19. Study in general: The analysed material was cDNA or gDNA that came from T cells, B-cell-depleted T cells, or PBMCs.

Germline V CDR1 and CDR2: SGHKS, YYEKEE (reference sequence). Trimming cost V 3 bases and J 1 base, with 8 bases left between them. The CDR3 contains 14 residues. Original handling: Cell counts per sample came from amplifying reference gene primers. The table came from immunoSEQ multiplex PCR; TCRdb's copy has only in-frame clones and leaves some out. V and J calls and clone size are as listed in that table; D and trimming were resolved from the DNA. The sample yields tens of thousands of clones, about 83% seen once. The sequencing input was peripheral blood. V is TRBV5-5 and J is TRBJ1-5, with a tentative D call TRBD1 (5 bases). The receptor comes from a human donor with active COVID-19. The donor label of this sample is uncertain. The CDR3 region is CASSWGVSNQPQHF. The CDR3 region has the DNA TGTGCCAGCAGCTGGGGGGTAAGCAATCAGCCCCAGCATTTT.